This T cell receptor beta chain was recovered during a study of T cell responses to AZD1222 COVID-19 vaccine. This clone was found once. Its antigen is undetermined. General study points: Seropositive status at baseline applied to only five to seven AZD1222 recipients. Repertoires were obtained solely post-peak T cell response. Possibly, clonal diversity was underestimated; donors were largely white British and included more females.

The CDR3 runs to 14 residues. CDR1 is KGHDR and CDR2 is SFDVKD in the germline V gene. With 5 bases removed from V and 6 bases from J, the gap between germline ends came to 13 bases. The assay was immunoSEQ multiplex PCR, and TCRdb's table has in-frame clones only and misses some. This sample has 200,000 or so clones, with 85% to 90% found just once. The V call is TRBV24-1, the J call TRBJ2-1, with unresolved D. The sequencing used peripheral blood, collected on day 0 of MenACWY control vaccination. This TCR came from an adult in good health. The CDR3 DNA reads TGTGCCACCAGTGCGGACCCCCTTCTCAATGAGCAGTTCTTC. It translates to CATSADPLLNEQFF.